This T cell receptor (beta chain) stems from a study of identifying expanded T cells in peripheral blood. Whole-study findings and limits: Clone count variance between roughly 2-week samples rose with total template count. Over about two and four weeks, about 15 and 19 clones changed, versus approximately 1.1 between replicates.

This table comes from immunoSEQ multiplex PCR, and its TCRdb copy is limited to in-frame clones, with some not included. The sample has around 84,000 clones, around 90% seen once. About this clone itself: Its antigen is unknown.

The CDR3 extends over 15 amino acids. Germline-derived CDR1 and CDR2 are MNHNS and SASEGT. Trimming took off 5 bases at V and 0 bases at J, with 11 bases between the two ends. Collection occurred without any documented infections or immune events in donors. The sequence was collected from a person aged 18-70 years in good health. Input material: blood. The chain is built from TRBV6-1 and TRBJ1-3; TRBD1 might be the D (5 bases). The CDR3 DNA reads TGTGCCAGCAGTACGGGGGGGTCCTCTGGAAACACCATATATTTT. Protein product: CASSTGGSSGNTIYF.